This TCR beta chain comes out of a study of T cells and copy number aberrations in small-cell lung cancer (dated by TCRdb to about 2021). Study-wide context: TCR repertoire sequencing was paired with whole-exome sequencing of the same tumor regions to relate T cell metrics to mutations and copy number aberrations. Tumor TCR data were available for around 16 patients, and about 14 patients had TCR data from both tumor and normal tissue.

Patients with limited-stage small-cell lung cancer who underwent surgical resection in Hangzhou, China, between 2008 and 2020 were included as donors. All donors had upfront surgery without preoperative chemotherapy or radiotherapy, and none received immunotherapy before or after surgery. All 20 or so patients in the sequenced cohort were smokers or heavy second-hand smokers. Three regions were collected from each tumor FFPE block by a grid approach so that spatial heterogeneity of the primary tumors was represented. Tumor regions were macrodissected to enrich malignant cells, and only regions expected to yield at least 150 ng DNA were selected. To characterize T cell repertoire heterogeneity, the study applied multi-region TCR-beta sequencing to resected limited-stage small-cell lung cancers and to tumor-adjacent lung tissue. Genomic DNA was extracted from FFPE tissue using the AllPrep DNA/RNA FFPE Kit (Qiagen).

Comments on this clone: The specificity of this receptor is unknown. No quality values exist for individual bases; no much larger clone is one base distant.

The CDR3 numbers 15 residues from cysteine through phenylalanine. Only CDR3 DNA is held: 45 bases, read in frame from base 1. Trimming at the junction amounts to 2 bases on V and 5 bases on J, and the germline ends lie 11 bases apart. The germline V gene provides CDR1 SGHRS and CDR2 YFSETQ. The study at large found these results: Lower T-cell density, richness and clonality were observed in tumors than in adjacent lung tissue, although the difference in density was not significant. All specimens were formalin-fixed paraffin-embedded tissue, which is known to introduce sequencing artifacts. A negative correlation was found between higher copy number aberration burden and tumor T-cell density, richness and clonality. Across regions, the TCR repertoire was highly heterogeneous, with roughly 75-97.7% of clones confined to a single region, an overlap lower than the overlap seen in localized NSCLC. The study was limited by a small sample size because surgical resection is uncommon in small-cell lung cancer, and validation of the findings is required.

The immunoSEQ hsTCRB Kit, with multiplexed V- and J-gene primers, was used to amplify TCR-beta CDR3 regions from genomic DNA. Unique DNA barcodes were added in a second PCR, and the samples were pooled together with a negative control and a positive control. An Illumina MiSeq running a 150-cycle paired-end protocol was used to sequence the pooled TCR-beta libraries. For the original study's pipeline: Adaptive Biotechnologies processed the raw sequencing data into a report containing normalized, annotated TCR-beta repertoires. T-cell density was calculated by normalizing TCR-beta templates to usable DNA, with usable DNA estimated through amplification of housekeeping genes. Richness was the count of unique rearrangements, and clonality was defined as 1 minus Pielou's evenness. Three measures quantified intratumor TCR heterogeneity between regions: the Jaccard index, the Morisita overlap index, and the proportion of shared top-20 clonotypes. The clones in this table, taken by TCRdb from immuneACCESS, are in-frame only. Not every clone is retained; where verified, under half of the shortfall comes from an unresolved V gene, and the cause of the rest is unknown. V and J calls and clone size are copied from that table; D and trimming were computed from the DNA. This sample comprises about 1,200 clones, about 88% of them detected only once. Of the sample, roughly 4.3% falls within the top ten clones.

The clonotype comes from a man aged 60 to 69 with small cell lung cancer. Recombination connected TRBV5-1 to TRBJ1-6; matching of 5 bases hints at TRBD1 as the D gene. Sequenced input: tumor tissue. The DNA is TGCGCCAGCAGCTTCACCGGGGCGAATAATTCACCCCTCCACTTT. It encodes CASSFTGANNSPLHF.